This entry lists 19 T cell receptor beta chains sequenced from one sample in a study of shared clonotypes between healthy human individuals. TCRdb's copy holds only in-frame clones and misses some; the assay was immunoSEQ multiplex PCR. The data hold fewer than 2.5 million clones, with 93% observed a single time. Input material: naive CD4+ T cells from PBMCs. Indicated subset: CD45RA+ positively selected. Receptors originate from a man younger than 30 in good health. Some clones in this sample may be carry-over from other donors' samples.

The chain joins TRBV13 to TRBJ2-1; TRBD2 agrees at 7 bases. V lost 4 bases, J lost 7 bases, and 10 bases stayed unmatched. This CDR3 is built from 15 residues. The V gene's germline CDR1 is PRHDT and CDR2 FYEKMQ (reference sequence). CDR3 sequence: CASSSWTRIPNEQFF. CDR3 nucleotide sequence: TGTGCCAGCAGCTCTTGGACTAGGATCCCTAATGAGCAGTTCTTC.

The CDR3 nucleotides are TGCAGCGTCCTTGTTAACCTGGCGGAGACCCAGTACTTC. Protein sequence: CSVLVNLAETQYF. The chain employs TRBV29-1 and TRBJ2-5, with D unclear. This CDR3 region has 13 residues. The germline V and J ends were trimmed by 6 bases and 5 bases, with 16 bases remaining between them. Germline values: CDR1 SQVTM, CDR2 ANQGSEA.

The chain employs TRBV15 and TRBJ1-2, with 7 bases that match TRBD1. Looked up from germline, CDR1 is LNHNV and CDR2 is YYDKDF (reference sequence). The V segment lost 1 base and the J segment 5 bases; nucleotides outside the gene matches: 7. The CDR3 is 15 amino acids. The CDR3: CATSRGKGARYGYTF. In DNA, the CDR3 is TGTGCCACCAGCAGAGGGAAGGGGGCTAGGTATGGCTACACCTTC.

The sample holds one count of this clone. V gene TRBV5-1 combines with J gene TRBJ1-2; 7 bases map to TRBD1. Trimming at V came to 7 bases and at J to 5 bases, leaving 5 bases not matched to a gene. Germline V gene sequence: CDR1 SGHRS, CDR2 YFSETQ. CDR3 length: 12 amino acids. CDR3 loop: CASGQVGYGYTF. The DNA of the CDR3 is TGCGCCAGCGGACAGGTCGGGTATGGCTACACCTTC.

To note about this clone: The sample has other DNA sequences that encode this CDR3 too. The chain is built from TRBV15 and TRBJ2-5; TRBD2 agrees at 7 bases. Looked up from germline, CDR1 is LNHNV and CDR2 is YYDKDF (reference sequence). The CDR3 loop spans 15 amino acids. J was trimmed by 4 bases and V by 0 bases; bases with no gene match: 5. The DNA for the CDR3 is TGTGCCACCAGCAGAGATCCGGGAGGTGGAGAGACCCAGTACTTC. Amino acid sequence: CATSRDPGGGETQYF. Filled out from reference TRBV15 and TRBJ2-5, the complete variable domain reads DAMVIQNPRYQVTQFGKPVTLSCSQTLNHNVMYWYQQKSSQAPKLLFHYYDKDFNNEADTPDNFQSRRPNTSFCFLDIRSPGLGDTAMYLCATSRDPGGGETQYFGPGTRLLVL.

This rearrangement joins TRBV7-2 to TRBJ2-5; 7 bases map to TRBD1. The CDR3 length is 15 residues. Germline values: CDR1 SGHTA, CDR2 FQGNSA. With 1 base clipped from V and 5 bases from J, the junction kept 7 bases outside the gene matches. The CDR3 sequence is CASSLGLGGRETQYF. CDR3 nucleotide sequence: TGTGCCAGCAGCTTAGGGCTAGGGGGCAGGGAGACCCAGTACTTC.

The chain combines TRBV29-1 with TRBJ1-5; D is ambiguous. The V gene lost 7 bases and the J gene lost 2 bases, with 12 bases spanning the gap. The CDR3 covers 13 residues. From germline, CDR1 is SQVTM and CDR2 ANQGSEA. CDR3 sequence reads: CSAEVAGNQPQHF. CDR3 in DNA: TGCAGCGCCGAGGTGGCGGGCAATCAGCCCCAGCATTTT. Together with reference TRBV29-1 and TRBJ1-5, the CDR3 gives the full variable domain: SAVISQKPSRDICQRGTSLTIQCQVDSQVTMMFWYRQQPGQSLTLIATANQGSEATYESGFVIDKFPISRPNLTFSTLTVSNMSPEDSSIYLCSAEVAGNQPQHFGDGTRLSIL.

The chain recombines TRBV18 with TRBJ1-3, with no clear D. Trimming cost V 1 base and J 4 bases, with 5 bases left between them. CDR1 is KGHSH, CDR2 LQKENI, per germline. This CDR3 is 13 amino acids long. The CDR3 spells CASSPLQGNTIYF. The CDR3 region has the DNA TGTGCCAGCTCACCACTTCAAGGAAACACCATATATTTT.

This clone has only one observation. At the DNA level, this CDR3 is encoded by other sequences in the same sample as well. V and J are TRBV5-1 and TRBJ2-3; tentatively, D is TRBD2 (5 bases). Germline V gene lookup returns CDR1 SGHRS and CDR2 YFSETQ. V gave up 2 bases and J gave up 1 base, with 8 bases separating them. The CDR3 loop spans 14 amino acids. Here the CDR3 reads CASSLGLGTDTQYF. The CDR3 DNA reads TGCGCCAGCAGCTTAGGACTCGGCACAGATACGCAGTATTTT.

The V call is TRBV15, the J call TRBJ1-2; no definite D call. The CDR3 has 13 residues. Deletions cut 0 bases from V and 4 bases from J, with 6 bases between. The germline gives CDR1 LNHNV, CDR2 YYDKDF (reference sequence). The CDR3 spells CATSRDQVYGYTF. Here the CDR3 DNA reads TGTGCCACCAGCAGAGATCAAGTCTATGGCTACACCTTC.

This chain links TRBV5-1 with TRBJ2-5, with TRBD1 matching over 7 bases. The CDR3 spans 17 residues. The V and J ends lost 1 base and 0 bases, in that order; junction bases with no gene match: 9. Germline CDR1 is SGHRS and CDR2 is YFSETQ. The CDR3 coding sequence is TGCGCCAGCAGCTTGACTCCCGGGACAGCGTACCAAGAGACCCAGTACTTC. Translated: CASSLTPGTAYQETQYF.

Of note for this clone: The same CDR3 also results from other DNA sequences found in this sample. The chain couples TRBV29-1 to TRBJ2-2, with D unclear. This CDR3 is 14 amino acids long. The V end lost 5 bases, the J end lost 2 bases, and 12 bases lay between the germline ends. Germline lookup yields CDR1 SQVTM and CDR2 ANQGSEA. The CDR3 sequence: CSVRPDQNTGELFF. CDR3 coding DNA: TGCAGCGTTCGTCCAGACCAAAACACCGGGGAGCTGTTTTTT.

This clone has only one observation. The chain combines TRBV19 with TRBJ2-5; 7 bases map to TRBD2. V dropped 4 bases and J dropped 3; count of bases not matched to a gene: 11. Germline V CDR1 and CDR2: LNHDA, SQIVND (reference sequence). The CDR3 loop spans 16 amino acids. In nucleotides, the CDR3 is TGTGCCAGTAGTACCCCGGGAGGACGTGCGGAAGAGACCCAGTACTTC. This gives the protein CASSTPGGRAEETQYF. Full variable domain (missing parts from reference TRBV19 and TRBJ2-5): DGGITQSPKYLFRKEGQNVTLSCEQNLNHDAMYWYRQDPGQGLRLIYYSQIVNDFQKGDIAEGYSVSREKKESFPLTVTSAQKNPTAFYLCASSTPGGRAEETQYFGPGTRLLVL.

The V call is TRBV27, the J call TRBJ1-2; tentatively, D is TRBD1 (5 bases). Germline lookup yields CDR1 MNHEY and CDR2 SMNVEV (reference sequence). V lost 5 bases and J lost 3, with 19 bases in between. The CDR3 has 16 amino acids. CDR3 bases: TGTGCCAGCAGTCCCACGACAGAATCAATACACTATGGCTACACCTTC. Encoded protein: CASSPTTESIHYGYTF.

The chain couples TRBV4-3 to TRBJ1-5; D is ambiguous. Trimming cost V 0 bases and J 4 bases, with 4 bases left between them. The CDR3 consists of 13 residues. Germline V CDR1 and CDR2: LGHNA, YSLEER. In DNA form, the CDR3 reads TGCGCCAGCAGCCAAGATCTTAATCAGCCCCAGCATTTT. Its translation: CASSQDLNQPQHF.

The genes are TRBV19 and TRBJ1-2; D possibly corresponds to TRBD1 (6 bases). The CDR3 length is 15 residues. The V end lost 3 bases, the J end lost 4 bases, and 15 bases lay between the germline ends. Germline V gene sequence: CDR1 LNHDA, CDR2 SQIVND (reference sequence). In DNA, the CDR3 is TGTGCCAGTAGTATCGGGGGACATACCGGCTATGGCTACACCTTC. The encoded protein is CASSIGGHTGYGYTF.

The chain links TRBV5-1 to TRBJ2-1; TRBD2 matches 7 bases. The ends lost 4 bases at V and 0 bases at J; junction bases unmatched: 10. The CDR3 is 17 residues long. From germline, CDR1 is SGHRS and CDR2 YFSETQ. The CDR3 bases are TGCGCCAGCAGCCTATTCCGGGGCGGGGGCTCCTACAATGAGCAGTTCTTC. Its protein product is CASSLFRGGGSYNEQFF.

The genes are TRBV28 and TRBJ1-5; 10 nucleotides line up with TRBD1. CDR1 is MDHEN, CDR2 SYDVKM, per germline. Trimming at V came to 8 bases and at J to 9 bases, leaving 16 bases not matched to a gene. The CDR3 runs to 16 residues. This CDR3 is CASPPRGTGDSGPQHF. CDR3 bases: TGTGCCAGCCCCCCGCGGGGGACAGGGGATTCGGGGCCCCAGCATTTT.

V is TRBV12-5 and J is TRBJ1-4; D is unclear. The CDR3 is made up of 16 amino acids. In germline, CDR1 is LGHNT, CDR2 FRNRAP. The V end was cut by 0 bases, the J end by 6 bases, with 14 bases between. For the CDR3, the DNA is TGTGCTAGTGGTTTGGTATTAGGGAGGAAGGATGAAAAACTGTTTTTT. It specifies CASGLVLGRKDEKLFF.